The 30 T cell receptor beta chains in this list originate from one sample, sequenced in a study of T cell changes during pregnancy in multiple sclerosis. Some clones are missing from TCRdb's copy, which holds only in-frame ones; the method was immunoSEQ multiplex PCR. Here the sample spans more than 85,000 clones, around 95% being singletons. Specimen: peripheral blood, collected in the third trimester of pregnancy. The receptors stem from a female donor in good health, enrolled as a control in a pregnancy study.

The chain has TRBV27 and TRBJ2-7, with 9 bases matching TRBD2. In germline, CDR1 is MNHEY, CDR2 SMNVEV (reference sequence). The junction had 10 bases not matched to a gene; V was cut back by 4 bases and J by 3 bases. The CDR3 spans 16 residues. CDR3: CASSSNSGRGFYEQYF. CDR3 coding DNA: TGTGCCAGCAGTTCGAATAGCGGGAGAGGCTTCTACGAGCAGTACTTC.

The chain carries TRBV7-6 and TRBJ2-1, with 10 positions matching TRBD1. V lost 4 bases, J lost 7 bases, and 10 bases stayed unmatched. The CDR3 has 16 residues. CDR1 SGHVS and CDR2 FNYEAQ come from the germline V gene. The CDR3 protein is CASSSDRGKVRNEQFF. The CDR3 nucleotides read TGTGCCAGCAGCTCGGACAGGGGGAAGGTTAGGAATGAGCAGTTCTTC.

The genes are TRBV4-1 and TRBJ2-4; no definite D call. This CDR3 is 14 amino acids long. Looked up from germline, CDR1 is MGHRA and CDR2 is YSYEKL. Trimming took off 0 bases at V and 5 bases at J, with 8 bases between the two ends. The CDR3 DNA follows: TGCGCCAGCAGCCAAGACAGGCTGGAAAACATTCAGTACTTC. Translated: CASSQDRLENIQYF.

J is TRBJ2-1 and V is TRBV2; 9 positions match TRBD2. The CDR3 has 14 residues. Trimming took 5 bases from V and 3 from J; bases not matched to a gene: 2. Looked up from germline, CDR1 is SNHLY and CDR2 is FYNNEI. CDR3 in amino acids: CASSLTSGYNEQFF. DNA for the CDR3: TGTGCCAGCAGTTTGACTAGCGGCTACAATGAGCAGTTCTTC.

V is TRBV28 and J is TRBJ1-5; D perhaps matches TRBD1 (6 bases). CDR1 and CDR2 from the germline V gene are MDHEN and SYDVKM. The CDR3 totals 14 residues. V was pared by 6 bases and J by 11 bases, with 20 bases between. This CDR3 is CASSPGGGRMAQHF. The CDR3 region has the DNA TGTGCCAGCAGCCCCGGCGGGGGGCGGATGGCCCAGCATTTT.

The CDR3 reads CASSLVTSGDNEQFF. In nucleotides, the CDR3 is TGCGCCAGCAGCTTGGTTACTAGCGGGGACAATGAGCAGTTCTTC. This chain links TRBV5-1 with TRBJ2-1, with 10 bases lining up with TRBD2. The germline gives CDR1 SGHRS, CDR2 YFSETQ. This CDR3 region has 15 residues. The trim removed 0 bases at V and 5 bases at J, leaving 2 bases unmatched.

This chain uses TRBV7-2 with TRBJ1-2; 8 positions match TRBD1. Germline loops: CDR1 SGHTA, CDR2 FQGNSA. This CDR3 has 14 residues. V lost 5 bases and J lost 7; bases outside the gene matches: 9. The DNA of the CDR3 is TGTGCCAGCAGCCGACGACAGGGGTTTGGTGGCTACACCTTC. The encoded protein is CASSRRQGFGGYTF.

The DNA for the CDR3 is TGTGCCAGCAGCGTATCCTATTCGTCGTACGAGCAGTACTTC. It yields the protein CASSVSYSSYEQYF. The chain recombines TRBV9 with TRBJ2-7; D gene uncertain. This CDR3 has 14 residues. The V gene lost 1 base and the J gene lost 4 bases, with 12 bases spanning the gap. Germline values: CDR1 SGDLS, CDR2 YYNGEE.

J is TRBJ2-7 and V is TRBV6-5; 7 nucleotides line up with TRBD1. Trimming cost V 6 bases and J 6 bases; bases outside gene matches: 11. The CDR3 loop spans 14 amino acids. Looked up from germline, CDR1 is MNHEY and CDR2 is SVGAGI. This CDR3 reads CASSSGTERVEQYF. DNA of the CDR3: TGTGCCAGCAGCTCCGGGACAGAAAGAGTCGAGCAGTACTTC.

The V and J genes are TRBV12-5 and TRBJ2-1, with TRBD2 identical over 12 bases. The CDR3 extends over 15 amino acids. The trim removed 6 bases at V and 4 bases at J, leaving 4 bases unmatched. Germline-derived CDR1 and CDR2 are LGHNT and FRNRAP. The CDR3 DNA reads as TGTGCTAGTGGAGCCGGGACTAGCGGGTACAATGAGCAGTTCTTC. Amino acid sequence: CASGAGTSGYNEQFF.

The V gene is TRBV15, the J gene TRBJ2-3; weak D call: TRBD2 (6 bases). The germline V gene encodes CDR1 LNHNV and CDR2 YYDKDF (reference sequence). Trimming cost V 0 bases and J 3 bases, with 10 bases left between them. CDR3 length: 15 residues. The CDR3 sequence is CATSRDMSGTDTQYF. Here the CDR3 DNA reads TGTGCCACCAGCAGAGATATGAGCGGGACAGATACGCAGTATTTT.

The CDR3 DNA is TGTGCCAGCAGTTTGGTCGGACAGACCCCCTACGAGCAGTACTTC. The encoded protein is CASSLVGQTPYEQYF. The chain combines TRBV27 with TRBJ2-7; D may be TRBD1 (6 bases). V lost 3 bases and J lost 2, with 14 bases in between. This CDR3 has 15 residues. Germline loops: CDR1 MNHEY, CDR2 SMNVEV (reference sequence).

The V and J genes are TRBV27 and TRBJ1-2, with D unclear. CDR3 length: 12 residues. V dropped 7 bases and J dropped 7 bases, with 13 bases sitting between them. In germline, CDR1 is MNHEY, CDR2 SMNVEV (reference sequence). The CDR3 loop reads CASMERAGGYTF. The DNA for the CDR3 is TGTGCCAGCATGGAGAGGGCTGGTGGCTACACCTTC.

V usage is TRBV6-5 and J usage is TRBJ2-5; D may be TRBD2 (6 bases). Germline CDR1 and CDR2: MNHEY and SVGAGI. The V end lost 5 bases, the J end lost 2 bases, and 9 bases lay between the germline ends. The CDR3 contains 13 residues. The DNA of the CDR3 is TGTGCCAGCAGTAGGCGGGAACAAGAGACCCAGTACTTC. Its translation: CASSRREQETQYF.

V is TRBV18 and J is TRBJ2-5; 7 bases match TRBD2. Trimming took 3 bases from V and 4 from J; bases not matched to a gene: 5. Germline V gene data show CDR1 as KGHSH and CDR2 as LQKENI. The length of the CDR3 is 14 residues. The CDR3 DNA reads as TGTGCCAGCTCACCCGCGGGAGTCAGAGAGACCCAGTACTTC. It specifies CASSPAGVRETQYF.

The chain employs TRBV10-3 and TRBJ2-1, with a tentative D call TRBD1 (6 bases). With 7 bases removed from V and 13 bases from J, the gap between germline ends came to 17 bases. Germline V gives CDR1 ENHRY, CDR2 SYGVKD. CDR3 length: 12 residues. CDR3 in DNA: TGTGCCATCAAAGAGGAGACAGGCCCTCAGTTCTTC. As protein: CAIKEETGPQFF.

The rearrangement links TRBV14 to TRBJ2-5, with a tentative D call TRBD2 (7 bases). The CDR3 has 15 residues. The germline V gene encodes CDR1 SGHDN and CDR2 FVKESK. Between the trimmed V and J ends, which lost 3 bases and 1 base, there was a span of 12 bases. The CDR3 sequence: CASSQRGGRQETQYF. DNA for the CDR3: TGTGCCAGCAGCCAGAGGGGGGGGCGCCAAGAGACCCAGTACTTC.

CDR3 region: CASRAIGLQGARETQYF. The DNA of the CDR3 is TGTGCCAGCAGGGCCATCGGGCTACAGGGGGCGCGGGAGACCCAGTACTTC. J is TRBJ2-5 and V is TRBV7-6; 9 nucleotides match TRBD1. The CDR3 runs to 17 residues. In germline, CDR1 is SGHVS, CDR2 FNYEAQ. The trim removed 6 bases at V and 5 bases at J, leaving 16 bases unmatched.

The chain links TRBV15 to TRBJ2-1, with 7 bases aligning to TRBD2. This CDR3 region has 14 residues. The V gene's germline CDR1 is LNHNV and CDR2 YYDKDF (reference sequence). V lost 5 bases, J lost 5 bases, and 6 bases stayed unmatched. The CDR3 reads CATSPGTTDNEQFF. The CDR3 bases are TGTGCCACCAGCCCGGGGACTACCGACAATGAGCAGTTCTTC.

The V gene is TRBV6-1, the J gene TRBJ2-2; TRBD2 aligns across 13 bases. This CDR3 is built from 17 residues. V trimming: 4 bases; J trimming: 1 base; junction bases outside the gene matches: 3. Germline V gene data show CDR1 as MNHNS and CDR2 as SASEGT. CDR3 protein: CASSGGLAGLNTGELFF. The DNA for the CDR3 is TGTGCCAGCAGTGGGGGACTAGCGGGATTGAACACCGGGGAGCTGTTTTTT.

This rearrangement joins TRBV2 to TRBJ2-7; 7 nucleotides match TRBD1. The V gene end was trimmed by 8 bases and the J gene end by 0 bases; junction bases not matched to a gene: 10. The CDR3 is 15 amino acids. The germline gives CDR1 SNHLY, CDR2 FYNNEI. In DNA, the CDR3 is TGTGCCAGCTGCGTAATGGGACAGAGCTCCTACGAGCAGTACTTC. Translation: CASCVMGQSSYEQYF.

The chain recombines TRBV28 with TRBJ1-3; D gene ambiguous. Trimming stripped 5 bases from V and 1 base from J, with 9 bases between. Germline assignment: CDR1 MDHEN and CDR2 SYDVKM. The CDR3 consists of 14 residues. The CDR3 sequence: CASSTTSSGNTIYF. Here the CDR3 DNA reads TGTGCCAGCAGTACTACAAGTTCTGGAAACACCATATATTTT.

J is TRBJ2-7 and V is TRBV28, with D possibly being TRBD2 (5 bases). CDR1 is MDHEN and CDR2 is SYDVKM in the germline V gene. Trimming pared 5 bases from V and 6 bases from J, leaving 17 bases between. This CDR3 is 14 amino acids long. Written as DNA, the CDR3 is TGTGCCAGCAGTACCCCAGAGGGCAGAAGCGAGCAGTACTTC. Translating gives CASSTPEGRSEQYF.

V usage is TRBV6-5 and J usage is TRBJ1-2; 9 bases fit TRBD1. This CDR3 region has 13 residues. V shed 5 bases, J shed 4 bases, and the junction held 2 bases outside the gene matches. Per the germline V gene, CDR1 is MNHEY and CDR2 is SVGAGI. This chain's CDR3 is CASSGTGTYGYTF. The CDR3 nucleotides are TGTGCCAGCAGTGGGACAGGGACCTATGGCTACACCTTC.

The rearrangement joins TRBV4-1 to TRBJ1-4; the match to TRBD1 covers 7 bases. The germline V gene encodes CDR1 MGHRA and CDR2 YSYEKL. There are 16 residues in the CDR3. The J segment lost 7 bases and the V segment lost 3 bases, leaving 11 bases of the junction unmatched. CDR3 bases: TGCGCCAGCAGCCAGGGGAGACAGGGCTTACGTGAAAAACTGTTTTTT. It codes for CASSQGRQGLREKLFF.

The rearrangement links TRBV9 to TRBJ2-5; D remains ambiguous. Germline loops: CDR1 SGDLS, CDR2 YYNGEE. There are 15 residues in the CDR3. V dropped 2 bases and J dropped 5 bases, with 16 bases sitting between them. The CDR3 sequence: CASSVRNDPSETQYF. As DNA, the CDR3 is TGTGCCAGCAGCGTCAGGAATGATCCGTCGGAGACCCAGTACTTC. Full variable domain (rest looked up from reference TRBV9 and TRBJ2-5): DSGVTQTPKHLITATGQRVTLRCSPRSGDLSVYWYQQSLDQGLQFLIQYYNGEERAKGNILERFSAQQFPDLHSELNLSSLELGDSALYFCASSVRNDPSETQYFGPGTRLLVL.

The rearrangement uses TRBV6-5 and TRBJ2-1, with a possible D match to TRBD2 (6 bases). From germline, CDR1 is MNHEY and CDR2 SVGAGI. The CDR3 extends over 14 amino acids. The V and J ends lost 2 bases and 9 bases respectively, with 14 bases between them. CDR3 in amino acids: CASSYLEEGSEQFF. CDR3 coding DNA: TGTGCCAGCAGTTACCTCGAGGAGGGCAGTGAGCAGTTCTTC.

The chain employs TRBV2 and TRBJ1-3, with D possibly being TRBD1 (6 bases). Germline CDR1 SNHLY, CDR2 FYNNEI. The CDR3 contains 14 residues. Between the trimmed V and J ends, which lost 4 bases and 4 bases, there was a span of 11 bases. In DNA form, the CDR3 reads TGTGCCAGCAGTGTGAGGCAGGGGGGAAACACCATATATTTT. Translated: CASSVRQGGNTIYF.

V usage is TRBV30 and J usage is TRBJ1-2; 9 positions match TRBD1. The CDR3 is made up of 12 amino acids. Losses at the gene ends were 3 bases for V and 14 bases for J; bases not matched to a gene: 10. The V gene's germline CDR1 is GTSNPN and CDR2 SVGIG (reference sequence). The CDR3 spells CAWRGTGPQTTF. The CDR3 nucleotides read TGTGCCTGGAGGGGGACAGGGCCCCAAACAACCTTC.

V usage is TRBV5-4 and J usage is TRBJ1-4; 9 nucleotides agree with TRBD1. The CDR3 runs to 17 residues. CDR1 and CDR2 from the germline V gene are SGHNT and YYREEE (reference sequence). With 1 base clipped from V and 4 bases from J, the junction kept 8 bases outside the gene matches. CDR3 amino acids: CASSLTGQGADNEKLFF. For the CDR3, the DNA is TGTGCCAGCAGCTTGACGGGACAGGGAGCGGATAATGAAAAACTGTTTTTT. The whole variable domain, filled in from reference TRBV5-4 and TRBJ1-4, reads ETGVTQSPTHLIKTRGQQVTLRCSSQSGHNTVSWYQQALGQGPQFIFQYYREEENGRGNFPPRFSGLQFPNYSSELNVNALELDDSALYLCASSLTGQGADNEKLFFGSGTQLSVL.